This T cell receptor (beta chain) stems from a study of T cell responses to AZD1222 COVID-19 vaccine. CDR3 size: 18 residues. Germline lookup yields CDR1 MNHNS and CDR2 SASEGT. V was trimmed by 2 bases and J by 0 bases, leaving 19 bases between them. Study outcomes and limitations: Baseline seropositivity characterized only six AZD1222 recipients. The donor cohort was predominantly white British with a female majority, and clonal diversity may have been underestimated. Spike-spanning, vaccine-associated CD4 TCRs were dominant at 160-218 and 743-854.

Assay used: immunoSEQ multiplex PCR; TCRdb lists only in-frame clones, some missing. The sample records some 120,000 clones, around 90% being singletons. Turning to this clone: Its antigen is as yet unknown.

This chain uses TRBV6-1 with TRBJ2-5; TRBD1 is a possible D gene (6 bases). The sequence was obtained from an adult who received the AZD1222 COVID-19 vaccine. The sequencing used peripheral blood, collected 28 days after the second AZD1222 dose. The CDR3: CASSERVPATGNQETQYF. CDR3 nucleotide sequence: TGTGCCAGCAGTGAAAGGGTACCAGCGACAGGCAACCAAGAGACCCAGTACTTC.